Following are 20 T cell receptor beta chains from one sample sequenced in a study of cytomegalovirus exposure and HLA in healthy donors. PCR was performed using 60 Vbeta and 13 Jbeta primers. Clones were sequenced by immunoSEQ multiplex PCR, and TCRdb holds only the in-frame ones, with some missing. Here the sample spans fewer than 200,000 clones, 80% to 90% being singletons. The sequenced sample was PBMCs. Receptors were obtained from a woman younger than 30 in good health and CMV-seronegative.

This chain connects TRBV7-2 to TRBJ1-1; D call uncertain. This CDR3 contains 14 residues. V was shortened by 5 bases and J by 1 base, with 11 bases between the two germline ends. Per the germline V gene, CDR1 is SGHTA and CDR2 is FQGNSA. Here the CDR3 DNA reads TGTGCCAGCAGCGCCCGGGTGTCGAACACTGAAGCTTTCTTT. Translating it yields CASSARVSNTEAFF.

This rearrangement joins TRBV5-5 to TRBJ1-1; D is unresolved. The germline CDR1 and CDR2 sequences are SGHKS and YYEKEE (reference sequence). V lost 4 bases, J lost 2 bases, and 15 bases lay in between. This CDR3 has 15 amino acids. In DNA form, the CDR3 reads TGTGCCAGCAGCCTGGACCGACTACTTAACACTGAAGCTTTCTTT. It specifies CASSLDRLLNTEAFF. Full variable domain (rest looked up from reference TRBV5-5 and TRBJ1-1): DAGVTQSPTHLIKTRGQQVTLRCSPISGHKSVSWYQQVLGQGPQFIFQYYEKEERGRGNFPDRFSARQFPNYSSELNVNALLLGDSALYLCASSLDRLLNTEAFFGQGTRLTVV.

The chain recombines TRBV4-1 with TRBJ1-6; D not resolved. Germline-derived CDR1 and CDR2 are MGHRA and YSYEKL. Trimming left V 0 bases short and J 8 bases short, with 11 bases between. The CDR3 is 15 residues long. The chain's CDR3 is CASSQETRMDSPLHF. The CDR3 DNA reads TGCGCCAGCAGCCAAGAGACTAGGATGGATTCACCCCTCCACTTT.

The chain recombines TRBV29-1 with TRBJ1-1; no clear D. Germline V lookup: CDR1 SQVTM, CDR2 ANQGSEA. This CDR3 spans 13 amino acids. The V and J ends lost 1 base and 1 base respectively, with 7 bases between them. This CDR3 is CSVEAAGNTEAFF. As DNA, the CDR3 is TGCAGCGTTGAAGCTGCCGGGAACACTGAAGCTTTCTTT. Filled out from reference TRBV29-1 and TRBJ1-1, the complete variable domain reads SAVISQKPSRDICQRGTSLTIQCQVDSQVTMMFWYRQQPGQSLTLIATANQGSEATYESGFVIDKFPISRPNLTFSTLTVSNMSPEDSSIYLCSVEAAGNTEAFFGQGTRLTVV.

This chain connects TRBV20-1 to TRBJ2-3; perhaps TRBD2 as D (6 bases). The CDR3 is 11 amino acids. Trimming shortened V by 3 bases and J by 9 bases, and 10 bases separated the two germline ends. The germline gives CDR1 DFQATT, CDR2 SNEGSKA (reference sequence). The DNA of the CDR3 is TGCAGTGCTAGTGTTGCGGGGACGCAGTATTTT. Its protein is CSASVAGTQYF.

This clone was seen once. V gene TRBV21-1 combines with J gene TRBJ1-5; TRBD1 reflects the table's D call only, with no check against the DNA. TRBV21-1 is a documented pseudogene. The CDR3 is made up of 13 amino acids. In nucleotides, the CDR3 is TGTGCCAGCAGTTACAGGGTCCGACAGCCCCAGCATTTT. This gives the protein CASSYRVRQPQHF.

The CDR3 region is CASSLESGYSEQYF. As DNA, the CDR3 is TGTGCCAGCAGCTTAGAATCGGGATATTCCGAGCAGTACTTC. This chain uses TRBV7-2 with TRBJ2-7; tentatively, D is TRBD2 (5 bases). Per germline, CDR1 SGHTA and CDR2 FQGNSA. V lost 1 base and J lost 6, with 13 bases in between. This CDR3 is 14 amino acids long.

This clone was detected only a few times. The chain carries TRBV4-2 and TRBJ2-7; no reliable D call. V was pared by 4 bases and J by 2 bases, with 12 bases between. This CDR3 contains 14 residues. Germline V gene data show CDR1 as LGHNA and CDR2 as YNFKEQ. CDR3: CASSPQHGAYEQYF. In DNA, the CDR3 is TGTGCCAGCAGCCCCCAGCACGGAGCCTACGAGCAGTACTTC.

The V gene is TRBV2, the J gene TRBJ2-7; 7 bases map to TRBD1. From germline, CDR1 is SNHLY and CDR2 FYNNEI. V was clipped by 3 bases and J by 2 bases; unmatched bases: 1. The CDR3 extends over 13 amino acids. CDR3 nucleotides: TGTGCCAGCAGTGAGGGGACAGCCTACGAGCAGTACTTC. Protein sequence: CASSEGTAYEQYF. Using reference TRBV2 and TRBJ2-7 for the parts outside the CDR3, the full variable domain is EPEVTQTPSHQVTQMGQEVILRCVPISNHLYFYWYRQILGQKVEFLVSFYNNEISEKSEIFDDQFSVERPDGSNFTLKIRSTKLEDSAMYFCASSEGTAYEQYFGPGTRLTVT.

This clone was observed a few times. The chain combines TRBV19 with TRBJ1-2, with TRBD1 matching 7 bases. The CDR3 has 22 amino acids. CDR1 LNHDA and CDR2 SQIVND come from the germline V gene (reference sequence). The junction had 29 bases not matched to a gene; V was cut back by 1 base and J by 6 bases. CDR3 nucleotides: TGTGCCAGTAGTATAGTATGGGACAGCACAAGATTGAGGGCGAACTCCGGGGATGGCTACACCTTC. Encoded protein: CASSIVWDSTRLRANSGDGYTF. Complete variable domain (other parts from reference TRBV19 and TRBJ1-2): DGGITQSPKYLFRKEGQNVTLSCEQNLNHDAMYWYRQDPGQGLRLIYYSQIVNDFQKGDIAEGYSVSREKKESFPLTVTSAQKNPTAFYLCASSIVWDSTRLRANSGDGYTFGSGTRLTVV.

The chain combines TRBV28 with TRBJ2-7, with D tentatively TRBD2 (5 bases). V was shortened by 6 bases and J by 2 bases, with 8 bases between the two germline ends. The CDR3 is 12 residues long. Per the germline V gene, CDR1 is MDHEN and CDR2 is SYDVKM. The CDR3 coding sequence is TGTGCCAGCAGAAGGACTGCCTACGAGCAGTACTTC. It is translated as CASRRTAYEQYF.

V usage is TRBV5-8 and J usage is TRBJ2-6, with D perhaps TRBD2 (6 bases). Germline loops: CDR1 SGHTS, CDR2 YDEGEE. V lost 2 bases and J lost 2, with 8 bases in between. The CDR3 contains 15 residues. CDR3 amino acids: CASSFRTTGANVLTF. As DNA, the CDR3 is TGTGCCAGCAGCTTCCGGACTACTGGGGCCAACGTCCTGACTTTC.

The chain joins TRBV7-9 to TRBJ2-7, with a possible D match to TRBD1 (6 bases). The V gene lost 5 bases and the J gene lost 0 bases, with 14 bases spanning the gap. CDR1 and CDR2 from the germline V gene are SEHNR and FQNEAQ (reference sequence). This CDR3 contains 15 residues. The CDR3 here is CASSRGQLNSYEQYF. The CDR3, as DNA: TGTGCCAGCAGCCGCGGACAGCTAAACTCCTACGAGCAGTACTTC.

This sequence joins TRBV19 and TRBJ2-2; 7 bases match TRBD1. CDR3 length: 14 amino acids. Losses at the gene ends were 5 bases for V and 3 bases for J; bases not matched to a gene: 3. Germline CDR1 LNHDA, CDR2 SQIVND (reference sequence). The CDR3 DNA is TGTGCCAGTAGTGACAGGGCTCACACCGGGGAGCTGTTTTTT. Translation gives CASSDRAHTGELFF.

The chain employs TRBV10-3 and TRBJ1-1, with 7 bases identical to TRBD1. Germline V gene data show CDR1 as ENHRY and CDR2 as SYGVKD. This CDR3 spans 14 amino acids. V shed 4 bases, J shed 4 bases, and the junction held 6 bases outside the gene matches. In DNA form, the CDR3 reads TGTGCCATCAGTGGGAGGGGGCGACGCACTGAAGCTTTCTTT. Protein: CAISGRGRRTEAFF.

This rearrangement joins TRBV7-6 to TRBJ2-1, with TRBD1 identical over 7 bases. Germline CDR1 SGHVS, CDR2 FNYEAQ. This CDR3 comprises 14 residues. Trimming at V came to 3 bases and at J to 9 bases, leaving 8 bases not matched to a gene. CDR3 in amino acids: CASSFHGTDIEQFF. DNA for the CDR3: TGTGCCAGCAGCTTTCACGGGACAGACATTGAGCAGTTCTTC.

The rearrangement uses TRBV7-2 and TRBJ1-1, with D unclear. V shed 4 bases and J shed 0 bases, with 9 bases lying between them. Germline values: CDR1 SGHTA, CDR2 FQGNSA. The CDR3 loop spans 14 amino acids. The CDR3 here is CASSSDTLNTEAFF. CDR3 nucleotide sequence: TGTGCCAGCAGCTCAGATACGTTGAACACTGAAGCTTTCTTT. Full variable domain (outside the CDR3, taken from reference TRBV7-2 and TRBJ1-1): GAGVSQSPSNKVTEKGKDVELRCDPISGHTALYWYRQSLGQGLEFLIYFQGNSAPDKSGLPSDRFSAERTGGSVSTLTIQRTQQEDSAVYLCASSSDTLNTEAFFGQGTRLTVV.

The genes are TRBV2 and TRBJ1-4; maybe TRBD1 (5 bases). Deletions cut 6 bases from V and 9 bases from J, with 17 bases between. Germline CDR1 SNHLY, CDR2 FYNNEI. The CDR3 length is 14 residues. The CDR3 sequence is CASSGGLSAKKLFF. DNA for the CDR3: TGTGCCAGCAGCGGGGGACTCTCGGCCAAAAAACTGTTTTTT.

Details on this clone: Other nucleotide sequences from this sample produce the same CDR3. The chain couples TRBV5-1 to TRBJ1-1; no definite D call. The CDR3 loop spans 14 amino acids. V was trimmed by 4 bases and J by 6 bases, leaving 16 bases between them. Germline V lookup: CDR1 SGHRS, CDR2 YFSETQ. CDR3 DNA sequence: TGCGCCAGCAGCCTGGGAGGCCGCGTCCCTGAAGCTTTCTTT. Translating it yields CASSLGGRVPEAFF.

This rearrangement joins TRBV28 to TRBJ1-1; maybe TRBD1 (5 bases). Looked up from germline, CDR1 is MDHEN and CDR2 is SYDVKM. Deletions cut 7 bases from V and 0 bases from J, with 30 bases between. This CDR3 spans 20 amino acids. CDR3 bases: TGTGCCAGCAACCCCCGTGTGCAGGGCCGGGTAAAGCTGATGAACACTGAAGCTTTCTTT. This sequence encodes CASNPRVQGRVKLMNTEAFF.